This T cell receptor (beta chain) came from a study of shared clonotypes between healthy human individuals. Study at large: Used for every donor were three CD4 naive, three CD4 memory, two CD8 naive and one CD8 memory plate.

This CDR3 is built from 16 residues. V was cut by 2 bases and J by 3 bases, with 17 bases left in between. CDR1 MDHEN and CDR2 SYDVKM come from the germline V gene. Assay: immunoSEQ multiplex PCR; the TCRdb copy retains only in-frame clones and omits some. In the table there are around 990,000 clones, about 80% of which are singletons. From CD4+ cells came CD45RA+ naive and CD45RA-negative memory subsets. The sequencing sample was made of memory CD4+ T cells from PBMCs. The subset was: CD45RA-negative fraction. This TCR derives from a man aged 18 to 35 in good health. Some clones in this sample may be carry-over from other donors' samples. The rearrangement uses TRBV28 and TRBJ2-7; TRBD1 might be the D (6 bases). Here the CDR3 reads CASSLTGSVMVYEQYF. The CDR3 region has the DNA TGTGCCAGCAGTTTAACAGGGTCGGTTATGGTCTACGAGCAGTACTTC.